The sequence of this T cell receptor beta chain was determined in a study of identical twins. Overall study results and limits: Researchers reported excess low generation probability among twin-shared out-of-frame alpha sequences. Invariant MAIT and iNKT cells are populations that could partly confound zero-insertion analyses.

This clonotype has more than one count but fewer than ten. The antigen remains undetermined. A universal primer site was added by template switching, and unique molecular identifiers were carried by the cDNA. TCRdb fed the 5' RACE reads into MiXCR, producing one record per CDR3 protein. The table has approximately 300,000 distinct CDR3 sequences, roughly 9.7% seen once. CDR3 length: 15 amino acids. Looked up from germline, CDR1 is MNHEY and CDR2 is SMNVEV (reference sequence). V lost 4 bases to trimming and J lost 0 bases; unmatched junction nucleotides: 3. The same data also went into a second study, on yellow fever vaccine responses in identical twins.

The V call is TRBV27, the J call TRBJ2-1; 7 bases are shared with TRBD1. The sample comprised CD8+ T cells sorted from blood. This TCR was recovered from a woman aged 18-35 years in good health. CDR3 DNA sequence: TGTGCCAGCAGTTCGGGACAGAGCTCCTACAATGAGCAGTTCTTC. Translation gives CASSSGQSSYNEQFF.